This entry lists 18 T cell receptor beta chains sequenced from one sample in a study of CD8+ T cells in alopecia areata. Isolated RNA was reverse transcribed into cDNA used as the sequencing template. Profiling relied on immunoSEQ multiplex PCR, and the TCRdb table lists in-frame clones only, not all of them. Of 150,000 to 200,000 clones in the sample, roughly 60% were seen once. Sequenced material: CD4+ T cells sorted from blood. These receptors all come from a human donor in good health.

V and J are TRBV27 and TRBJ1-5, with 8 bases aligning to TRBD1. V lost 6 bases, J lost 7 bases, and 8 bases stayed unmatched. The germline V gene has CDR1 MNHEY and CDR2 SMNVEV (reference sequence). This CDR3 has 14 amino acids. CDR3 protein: CASSRGQGDQPQHF. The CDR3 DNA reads TGTGCCAGCAGCCGTGGACAGGGAGACCAGCCCCAGCATTTT.

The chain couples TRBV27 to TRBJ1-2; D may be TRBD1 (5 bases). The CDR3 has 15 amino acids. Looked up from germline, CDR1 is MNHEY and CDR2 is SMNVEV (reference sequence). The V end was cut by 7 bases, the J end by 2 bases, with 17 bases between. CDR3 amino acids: CASTGAGHRNYGYTF. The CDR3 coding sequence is TGTGCCAGCACCGGAGCGGGGCATCGGAACTATGGCTACACCTTC.

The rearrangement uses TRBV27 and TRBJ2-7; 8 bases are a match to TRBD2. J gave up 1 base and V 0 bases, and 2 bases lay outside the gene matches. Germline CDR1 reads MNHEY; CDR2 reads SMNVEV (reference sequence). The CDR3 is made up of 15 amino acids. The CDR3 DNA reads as TGTGCCAGCAGTTTATCTGCGGGGGGTTCCTACGAGCAGTACTTC. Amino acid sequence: CASSLSAGGSYEQYF.

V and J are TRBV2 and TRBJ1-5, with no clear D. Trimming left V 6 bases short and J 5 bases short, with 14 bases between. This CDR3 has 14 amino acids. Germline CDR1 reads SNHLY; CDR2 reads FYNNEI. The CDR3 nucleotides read TGTGCCAGCAGGTGGGATAGGCGCGATCAGCCCCAGCATTTT. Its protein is CASRWDRRDQPQHF.

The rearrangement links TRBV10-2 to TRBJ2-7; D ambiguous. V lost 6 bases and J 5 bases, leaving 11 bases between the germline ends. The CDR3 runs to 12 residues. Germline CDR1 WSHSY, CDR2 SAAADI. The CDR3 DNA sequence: TGCGCCAGCAGAGAGGTTTCCGACGAGCAGTACTTC. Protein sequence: CASREVSDEQYF.

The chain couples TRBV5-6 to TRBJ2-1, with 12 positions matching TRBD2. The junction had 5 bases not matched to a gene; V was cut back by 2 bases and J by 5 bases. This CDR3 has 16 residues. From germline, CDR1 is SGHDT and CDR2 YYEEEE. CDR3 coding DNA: TGTGCCAGCAGCTTTAGGACTAGCGGGAATAACAATGAGCAGTTCTTC. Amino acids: CASSFRTSGNNNEQFF.

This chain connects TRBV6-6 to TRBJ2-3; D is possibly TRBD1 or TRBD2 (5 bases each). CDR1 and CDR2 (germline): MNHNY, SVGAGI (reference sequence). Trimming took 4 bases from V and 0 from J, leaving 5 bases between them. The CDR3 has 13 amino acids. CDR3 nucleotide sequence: TGTGCCAGCAGTTGGGACAGCACAGATACGCAGTATTTT. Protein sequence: CASSWDSTDTQYF.

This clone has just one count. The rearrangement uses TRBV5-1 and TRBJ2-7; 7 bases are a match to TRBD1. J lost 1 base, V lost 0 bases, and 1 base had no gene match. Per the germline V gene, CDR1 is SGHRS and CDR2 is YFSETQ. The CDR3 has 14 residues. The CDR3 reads CASSLEGQSYEQYF. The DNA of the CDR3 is TGCGCCAGCAGCTTGGAGGGACAGTCCTACGAGCAGTACTTC.

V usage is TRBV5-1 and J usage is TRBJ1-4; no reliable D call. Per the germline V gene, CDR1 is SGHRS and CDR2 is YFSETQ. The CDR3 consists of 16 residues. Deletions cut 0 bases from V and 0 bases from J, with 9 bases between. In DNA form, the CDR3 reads TGCGCCAGCAGCTTGGCTTTAGGCGCAACTAATGAAAAACTGTTTTTT. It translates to CASSLALGATNEKLFF.

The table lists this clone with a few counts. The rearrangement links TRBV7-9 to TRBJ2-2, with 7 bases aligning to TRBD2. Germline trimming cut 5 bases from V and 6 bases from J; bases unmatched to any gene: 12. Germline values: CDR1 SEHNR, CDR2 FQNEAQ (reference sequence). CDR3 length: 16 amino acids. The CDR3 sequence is CASSPRGGRAAGELFF. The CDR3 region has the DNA TGTGCCAGCAGCCCGCGAGGTGGGAGGGCCGCCGGGGAGCTGTTTTTT. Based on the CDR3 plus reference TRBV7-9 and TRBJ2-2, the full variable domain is DTGVSQNPRHKITKRGQNVTFRCDPISEHNRLYWYRQTLGQGPEFLTYFQNEAQLEKSRLLSDRFSAERPKGSFSTLEIQRTEQGDSAMYLCASSPRGGRAAGELFFGEGSRLTVL.

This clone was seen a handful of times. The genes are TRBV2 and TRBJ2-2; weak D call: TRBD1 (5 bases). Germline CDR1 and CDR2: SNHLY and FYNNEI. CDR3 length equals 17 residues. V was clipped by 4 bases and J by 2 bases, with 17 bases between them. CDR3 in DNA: TGTGCCAGCAGTGGGACACCGAGGATGACCAACACCGGGGAGCTGTTTTTT. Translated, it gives CASSGTPRMTNTGELFF. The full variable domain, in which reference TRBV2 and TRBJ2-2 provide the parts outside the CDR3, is EPEVTQTPSHQVTQMGQEVILRCVPISNHLYFYWYRQILGQKVEFLVSFYNNEISEKSEIFDDQFSVERPDGSNFTLKIRSTKLEDSAMYFCASSGTPRMTNTGELFFGEGSRLTVL.

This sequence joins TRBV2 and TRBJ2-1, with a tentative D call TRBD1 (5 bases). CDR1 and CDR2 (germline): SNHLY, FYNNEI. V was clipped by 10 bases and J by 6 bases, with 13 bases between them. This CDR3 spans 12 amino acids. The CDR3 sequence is CATRVRANEQFF. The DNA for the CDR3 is TGTGCCACCAGGGTCAGGGCCAATGAGCAGTTCTTC.

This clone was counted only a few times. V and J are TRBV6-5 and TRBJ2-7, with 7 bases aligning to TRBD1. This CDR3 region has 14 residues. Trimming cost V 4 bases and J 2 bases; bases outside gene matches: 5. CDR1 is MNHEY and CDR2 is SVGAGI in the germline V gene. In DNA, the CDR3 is TGTGCCAGCAGTTTGGGCGACAGGGCCTACGAGCAGTACTTC. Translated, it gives CASSLGDRAYEQYF.

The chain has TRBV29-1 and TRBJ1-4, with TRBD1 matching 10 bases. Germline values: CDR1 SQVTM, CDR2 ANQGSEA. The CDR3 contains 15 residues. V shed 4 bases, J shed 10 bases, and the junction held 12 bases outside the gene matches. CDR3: CSVGPGQGRSGKLFF. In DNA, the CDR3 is TGCAGCGTTGGTCCGGGACAGGGGCGATCGGGAAAACTGTTTTTT.

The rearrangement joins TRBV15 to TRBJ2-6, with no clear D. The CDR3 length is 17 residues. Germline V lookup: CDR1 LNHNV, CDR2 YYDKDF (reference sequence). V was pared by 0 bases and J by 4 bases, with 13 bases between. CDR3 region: CATSRDTWGIGANVLTF. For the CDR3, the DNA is TGTGCCACCAGCAGAGATACGTGGGGTATCGGGGCCAACGTCCTGACTTTC.

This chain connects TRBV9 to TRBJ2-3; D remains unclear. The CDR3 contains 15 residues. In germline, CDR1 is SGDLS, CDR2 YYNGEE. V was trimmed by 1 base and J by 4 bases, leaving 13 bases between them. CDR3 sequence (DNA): TGTGCCAGCAGCGTATCTCCCCTCCCCTCAGATACGCAGTATTTT. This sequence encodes CASSVSPLPSDTQYF.

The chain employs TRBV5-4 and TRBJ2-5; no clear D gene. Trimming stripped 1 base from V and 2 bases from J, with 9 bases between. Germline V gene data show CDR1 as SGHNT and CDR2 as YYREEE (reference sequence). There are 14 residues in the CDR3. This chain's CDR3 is CASSLRVGQETQYF. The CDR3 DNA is TGTGCCAGCAGCTTGCGGGTAGGGCAAGAGACCCAGTACTTC.

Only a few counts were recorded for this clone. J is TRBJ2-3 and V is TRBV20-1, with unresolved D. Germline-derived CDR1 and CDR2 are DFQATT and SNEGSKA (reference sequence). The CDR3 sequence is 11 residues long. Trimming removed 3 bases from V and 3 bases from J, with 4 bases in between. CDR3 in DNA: TGCAGTGCTAGTCTAACAGATACGCAGTATTTT. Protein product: CSASLTDTQYF.